This passage covers 5 T cell receptor beta chains from one sample sequenced in a study of blood T cell repertoires in COVID-19. TCRdb keeps only in-frame clones here, not all; method: immunoSEQ multiplex PCR. The table includes 89,000 or so clones, more than 70% detected once. Sequenced: peripheral blood. These receptors were collected from a man in his fifties or sixties with COVID-19, enrolled during active disease.

The rearrangement uses TRBV9 and TRBJ2-1, with 8 nucleotides matching TRBD2. After removal of 2 bases from V and 1 base from J, the junction contained 2 bases not matched to a gene. Germline V CDR1 and CDR2: SGDLS, YYNGEE. CDR3 length: 15 residues. As DNA, the CDR3 is TGTGCCAGCAGCGTGGGACTAGAATCCTACAATGAGCAGTTCTTC. Protein product: CASSVGLESYNEQFF.

This chain links TRBV19 with TRBJ2-7; D is perhaps TRBD2 (5 bases). The CDR3 consists of 14 residues. Germline lookup yields CDR1 LNHDA and CDR2 SQIVND (reference sequence). V lost 1 base to trimming and J lost 3 bases, with 10 bases between them. The CDR3 DNA sequence: TGTGCCAGTAGTATAGGTCGGGGATACTACGAGCAGTACTTC. Translating gives CASSIGRGYYEQYF.

This clone was counted a single time. The chain is built from TRBV7-9 and TRBJ2-5; maybe TRBD2 (6 bases). The CDR3 consists of 14 residues. V lost 1 base to trimming and J lost 3 bases, with 9 bases between them. Germline lookup yields CDR1 SEHNR and CDR2 FQNEAQ (reference sequence). The CDR3 spells CASSLGGTKETQYF. In DNA, the CDR3 is TGTGCCAGCAGCTTAGGCGGGACCAAAGAGACCCAGTACTTC.

To note about this clone: Other DNA sequences within the sample encode an identical CDR3. The J gene is TRBJ2-7, the V gene TRBV7-9, with 10 bases fitting TRBD1. This CDR3 comprises 14 residues. The J segment lost 6 bases and the V segment lost 2 bases, leaving 4 bases of the junction unmatched. CDR1 SEHNR and CDR2 FQNEAQ come from the germline V gene (reference sequence). The CDR3 DNA sequence: TGTGCCAGCAGCTTATCGGGGACAGGGGTCGAGCAGTACTTC. Amino acid sequence: CASSLSGTGVEQYF. Based on the CDR3 plus reference TRBV7-9 and TRBJ2-7, the full variable domain is DTGVSQNPRHKITKRGQNVTFRCDPISEHNRLYWYRQTLGQGPEFLTYFQNEAQLEKSRLLSDRFSAERPKGSFSTLEIQRTEQGDSAMYLCASSLSGTGVEQYFGPGTRLTVT.

The chain joins TRBV18 to TRBJ1-5; D is uncertain. V was cut by 4 bases and J by 3 bases, with 7 bases left in between. The germline gives CDR1 KGHSH, CDR2 LQKENI. The CDR3 covers 13 residues. CDR3 nucleotide sequence: TGTGCCAGCTCACAGGAGACCAATCAGCCCCAGCATTTT. Amino acid sequence: CASSQETNQPQHF.